The next 30 T cell receptor beta chains were all read from a single sample in a study of early T cells in non-severe SARS-CoV-2 infection. TCRdb recomputed calls from the 5' RACE reads with MiXCR, one row per CDR3 protein. Altogether some 98,000 distinct CDR3 sequences are present, approximately 10% being singletons, with the ten largest covering 5.1%. Sequenced sample: whole blood. Receptors were obtained from an adult who was a healthcare worker with PCR-confirmed SARS-CoV-2 infection or an uninfected control (not recorded which).

This clonotype was seen ten or more times. The chain employs TRBV13 and TRBJ2-1; 9 bases match TRBD2. Germline lookup yields CDR1 PRHDT and CDR2 FYEKMQ (reference sequence). This CDR3 comprises 16 residues. Trimming at V came to 5 bases and at J to 7 bases, leaving 12 bases not matched to a gene. The DNA for the CDR3 is TGTGCCAGCAGCCCCCCTTGGCGGGGGGGAAGGAATGAGCAGTTCTTC. Protein: CASSPPWRGGRNEQFF.

The chain couples TRBV28 to TRBJ1-2; D is possibly TRBD1 (5 bases). The CDR3 sequence is 15 residues long. Trimming pared 5 bases from V and 4 bases from J, leaving 17 bases between. CDR1 is MDHEN and CDR2 is SYDVKM in the germline V gene. Here the CDR3 reads CASSTPGTGTYGYTF. The CDR3 DNA is TGTGCCAGCAGTACACCCGGGACGGGGACCTATGGCTACACCTTC.

Concerning this clonotype itself: A much more abundant neighbour one base away suggests this may be a read error. CDR3 residues: CASSLDHRAENGELFF. The CDR3 DNA sequence: TGTGCCAGCAGCTTAGATCACCGCGCGGAGAACGGGGAGCTGTTTTTT. The V gene is TRBV7-9, the J gene TRBJ2-2; D uncertain. CDR3 length: 16 residues. The germline V and J ends were trimmed by 1 base and 7 bases, with 16 bases remaining between them. CDR1 SEHNR and CDR2 FQNEAQ come from the germline V gene (reference sequence). The variable domain in full, with the rest retrieved from reference TRBV7-9 and TRBJ2-2, is DTGVSQNPRHKITKRGQNVTFRCDPISEHNRLYWYRQTLGQGPEFLTYFQNEAQLEKSRLLSDRFSAERPKGSFSTLEIQRTEQGDSAMYLCASSLDHRAENGELFFGEGSRLTVL.

The chain recombines TRBV7-9 with TRBJ2-5; D uncertain. CDR1 and CDR2 (germline): SEHNR, FQNEAQ (reference sequence). V was shortened by 3 bases and J by 5 bases, with 7 bases between the two germline ends. This CDR3 comprises 12 residues. The CDR3 DNA follows: TGTGCCAGCAGCTTTGATTCGGAGACCCAGTACTTC. Its translation: CASSFDSETQYF. The whole variable domain, filled in from reference TRBV7-9 and TRBJ2-5, reads DTGVSQNPRHKITKRGQNVTFRCDPISEHNRLYWYRQTLGQGPEFLTYFQNEAQLEKSRLLSDRFSAERPKGSFSTLEIQRTEQGDSAMYLCASSFDSETQYFGPGTRLLVL.

This clonotype was counted a few times. The chain combines TRBV21-1 with TRBJ2-7; TRBD2 is the table's D call and was not checked against the DNA. TRBV21-1 is tagged as a pseudogene. This CDR3 comprises 16 residues. CDR3 sequence reads: CASSARLAYNSYEQYF. For the CDR3, the DNA is TGTGCCAGCAGCGCCAGACTAGCGTACAACTCCTACGAGCAGTACTTC.

Only a few counts were recorded for this clonotype. The gene calls are TRBV6-2 or TRBV6-3 and TRBJ1-5, with 7 bases fitting TRBD1. The trim removed 0 bases at V and 6 bases at J, leaving 8 bases unmatched. This CDR3 has 16 amino acids. Germline CDR1 MNHEY, CDR2 SVGEGT. CDR3 coding DNA: TGTGCCAGCAGTTACTCCACAGGGGCAGGGACTCAGCCCCAGCATTTT. Translated: CASSYSTGAGTQPQHF.

This chain connects TRBV30 to TRBJ1-4; weak D call: TRBD1 (6 bases). Germline V gene sequence: CDR1 GTSNPN, CDR2 SVGIG (reference sequence). The V end was cut by 5 bases, the J end by 6 bases, with 19 bases between. CDR3 length: 15 amino acids. The CDR3 sequence: CAWSPFTGWDEKLFF. In DNA form, the CDR3 reads TGTGCCTGGTCCCCTTTCACAGGGTGGGATGAAAAACTGTTTTTT.

This clonotype appeared a few times. The CDR3 nucleotides read TGTGCCAGCAGCCAACGGGCCGCCGCCTACGAGCAGTACTTC. Translating it yields CASSQRAAAYEQYF. The chain uses TRBV3-1 and TRBJ2-7; D remains ambiguous. This CDR3 has 14 amino acids. The germline V and J ends were trimmed by 2 bases and 2 bases, with 10 bases remaining between them. CDR1 is LGHDT and CDR2 is YNNKEL in the germline V gene (reference sequence).

Only a few counts were recorded for this clonotype. V usage is TRBV5-1 and J usage is TRBJ2-7; a weak D match, TRBD2 (6 bases). Trimming took 0 bases from V and 7 from J, leaving 17 bases between them. From germline, CDR1 is SGHRS and CDR2 YFSETQ. CDR3 length: 15 residues. Written as DNA, the CDR3 is TGCGCCAGCAGCTTGGGTGGTGTGCGGGGTGTGGAGCAGTACTTC. It translates to CASSLGGVRGVEQYF. Together with reference TRBV5-1 and TRBJ2-7, the CDR3 gives the full variable domain: KAGVTQTPRYLIKTRGQQVTLSCSPISGHRSVSWYQQTPGQGLQFLFEYFSETQRNKGNFPGRFSGRQFSNSRSEMNVSTLELGDSALYLCASSLGGVRGVEQYFGPGTRLTVT.

In its sample, this clonotype was seen a few times. The DNA for the CDR3 is TGTGCCAGCAGTCCCCGGACAGGGGTCCAGAACACTGAAGCTTTCTTT. It translates to CASSPRTGVQNTEAFF. The V and J genes are TRBV27 and TRBJ1-1; 9 bases line up with TRBD1. The V gene end was trimmed by 5 bases and the J gene end by 1 base; junction bases not matched to a gene: 8. The CDR3 is 16 amino acids. In germline, CDR1 is MNHEY, CDR2 SMNVEV (reference sequence).

V usage is TRBV18 and J usage is TRBJ2-1; D is undetermined. V dropped 5 bases and J dropped 4 bases, with 6 bases sitting between them. The CDR3 consists of 12 residues. CDR1 and CDR2 from the germline V gene are KGHSH and LQKENI. The CDR3: CASSTLYNEQFF. DNA of the CDR3: TGTGCCAGCTCAACCCTTTACAATGAGCAGTTCTTC.

This clonotype was counted at least ten times. The V gene is TRBV5-1, the J gene TRBJ1-2; possibly TRBD1 for D (6 bases). Trimming shortened V by 6 bases and J by 5 bases, and 17 bases separated the two germline ends. CDR3 size: 14 residues. Germline V gene lookup returns CDR1 SGHRS and CDR2 YFSETQ. The CDR3 sequence is CASNSRTDTYGYTF. CDR3 DNA: TGCGCCAGCAACTCACGGACAGATACATATGGCTACACCTTC.

This clonotype has ten or more counts. The J gene is TRBJ1-1, the V gene TRBV7-3, with D possibly TRBD1 on 6 matching bases. The CDR3 totals 15 residues. CDR1 SGHTA and CDR2 FQGTGA come from the germline V gene. Trimming removed 1 base at V and 1 base at J, with 10 bases between. This CDR3 is CASSLNPGANTEAFF. DNA of the CDR3: TGTGCCAGCAGCTTAAATCCAGGGGCGAACACTGAAGCTTTCTTT. Full variable domain (remainder filled in from reference TRBV7-3 and TRBJ1-1): GAGVSQTPSNKVTEKGKYVELRCDPISGHTALYWYRQSLGQGPEFLIYFQGTGAADDSGLPNDRFFAVRPEGSVSTLKIQRTERGDSAVYLCASSLNPGANTEAFFGQGTRLTVV.

The chain has TRBV10-1 and TRBJ2-3; no clear D. This CDR3 region has 13 residues. The germline V gene encodes CDR1 WNHNN and CDR2 SYGVQD (reference sequence). V lost 9 bases, J lost 3 bases, and 13 bases lay in between. The CDR3 DNA sequence: TGCGCCAGTCAAGAAGGGTGGACAGATACGCAGTATTTT. As protein: CASQEGWTDTQYF.

This clonotype was counted only a few times. The chain recombines TRBV7-9 with TRBJ2-4; 7 nucleotides line up with TRBD2. Germline V gives CDR1 SEHNR, CDR2 FQNEAQ (reference sequence). The ends lost 5 bases at V and 6 bases at J; junction bases unmatched: 10. The length of the CDR3 is 15 residues. CDR3 bases: TGTGCCAGCAGCCTACCTCTAGCGGAAATAAACATTCAGTACTTC. Amino acid sequence: CASSLPLAEINIQYF.

This rearrangement joins TRBV6-1 to TRBJ2-7, with 14 bases matching TRBD2. V lost 6 bases, J lost 2 bases, and 3 bases stayed unmatched. This CDR3 is built from 15 residues. The germline gives CDR1 MNHNS, CDR2 SASEGT. The CDR3 sequence is CASRPTSGRAYEQYF. Written as DNA, the CDR3 is TGTGCCAGCAGGCCGACTAGCGGGAGGGCCTACGAGCAGTACTTC.

The table lists this clonotype with many counts. The chain has TRBV20-1 and TRBJ1-1; a possible D gene is TRBD1 (6 bases). CDR1 and CDR2 from the germline V gene are DFQATT and SNEGSKA (reference sequence). V lost 0 bases, J lost 3 bases, and 8 bases lay in between. The CDR3 loop spans 13 amino acids. CDR3: CSAREDRYTEAFF. The DNA of the CDR3 is TGCAGTGCTAGAGAGGACAGATACACTGAAGCTTTCTTT.

This chain links TRBV5-1 with TRBJ1-1; no firm D call. V gave up 4 bases and J gave up 5 bases, with 9 bases separating them. The CDR3 is 12 residues long. The germline CDR1 and CDR2 sequences are SGHRS and YFSETQ. CDR3 sequence reads: CASSPYGTEAFF. The CDR3 nucleotides are TGCGCCAGCAGCCCTTATGGTACTGAAGCTTTCTTT.

This clonotype was recorded a few times. The chain's CDR3 is CASSFGIHYEQYF. The CDR3, as DNA: TGTGCCAGCAGCTTCGGGATCCACTACGAGCAGTACTTC. V and J are TRBV7-9 and TRBJ2-7, with D maybe TRBD2 (5 bases). Germline values: CDR1 SEHNR, CDR2 FQNEAQ (reference sequence). This CDR3 spans 13 amino acids. V was trimmed by 3 bases and J by 3 bases, leaving 9 bases between them.

The gene calls are TRBV29-1 and TRBJ2-7; 8 nucleotides align to TRBD1. This CDR3 is 14 amino acids long. V trimming: 7 bases; J trimming: 3 bases; junction bases outside the gene matches: 11. Germline V gives CDR1 SQVTM, CDR2 ANQGSEA. The DNA for the CDR3 is TGCAGCGCCAGTATTCGACAGGGGATCTACGAGCAGTACTTC. It codes for CSASIRQGIYEQYF.

V usage is TRBV5-6 and J usage is TRBJ1-2; 9 bases are a match to TRBD1. This CDR3 spans 14 amino acids. Germline V lookup: CDR1 SGHDT, CDR2 YYEEEE. With V trimmed by 2 bases and J by 6 bases, 5 bases remained unmatched. CDR3 residues: CASSLQGAHHGYTF. In DNA, the CDR3 is TGTGCCAGCAGCTTACAGGGGGCGCATCATGGCTACACCTTC. Full variable domain (remainder filled in from reference TRBV5-6 and TRBJ1-2): DAGVTQSPTHLIKTRGQQVTLRCSPKSGHDTVSWYQQALGQGPQFIFQYYEEEERQRGNFPDRFSGHQFPNYSSELNVNALLLGDSALYLCASSLQGAHHGYTFGSGTRLTVV.

This clonotype appeared many times. This chain uses TRBV5-1 with TRBJ2-3, with a weak D call TRBD1 (6 bases). V lost 1 base to trimming and J lost 11 bases, with 17 bases between them. CDR1 and CDR2 from the germline V gene are SGHRS and YFSETQ. This CDR3 has 14 residues. CDR3 nucleotides: TGCGCCAGCAGCTTGCGCGAACCGGGACAACGGCAGTATTTT. Translated, it gives CASSLREPGQRQYF.

This clonotype has only a few counts. The V call is TRBV7-8, the J call TRBJ2-1; D uncertain. Germline V gene data show CDR1 as SGHVS and CDR2 as FQNEAQ. The CDR3 is 16 amino acids. The ends were cut back, 6 bases at V and 7 bases at J, with 22 bases in the middle. The CDR3 DNA reads TGTGCCAGCAGGAACTACCCCCGGATCGCCACTAATGAGCAGTTCTTC. Its translation is CASRNYPRIATNEQFF.

This clonotype was seen repeatedly, ten times or more. The chain employs TRBV20-1 and TRBJ2-3; D tentatively reads TRBD1 or TRBD2 (6 bases each). CDR1 and CDR2 from the germline V gene are DFQATT and SNEGSKA (reference sequence). Deletions cut 6 bases from V and 1 base from J, with 20 bases between. The CDR3 loop spans 16 amino acids. This CDR3 reads CSALRGGRKGTDTQYF. The DNA for the CDR3 is TGCAGTGCCTTAAGAGGGGGGCGGAAGGGCACAGATACGCAGTATTTT.

This clonotype was found many times. The rearrangement uses TRBV10-3 and TRBJ2-3, with TRBD1 as a possible D gene (6 bases). V was pared by 8 bases and J by 0 bases, with 12 bases between. The germline CDR1 and CDR2 sequences are ENHRY and SYGVKD. The CDR3 has 14 amino acids. The CDR3 reads CAIGGGLSTDTQYF. CDR3 nucleotide sequence: TGTGCCATCGGGGGCGGACTCAGCACAGATACGCAGTATTTT.

The DNA for the CDR3 is TGTGCCAGCAGCCCCAGGACTACCTACAATGAGCAGTTCTTC. Translated: CASSPRTTYNEQFF. The rearrangement uses TRBV11-2 and TRBJ2-1, with D tentatively TRBD2 (6 bases). Germline lookup yields CDR1 SGHAT and CDR2 FQNNGV. The CDR3 contains 14 residues. Deletions cut 5 bases from V and 2 bases from J, with 10 bases between.

The J gene is TRBJ1-1, the V gene TRBV12-3 or TRBV12-4, with D hard to call. V lost 2 bases to trimming and J lost 0 bases, with 10 bases between them. CDR3 length: 15 amino acids. CDR3 DNA: TGTGCCAGCAGTTTAAGCCCTCGCTTGAACACTGAAGCTTTCTTT. This sequence encodes CASSLSPRLNTEAFF.

This clonotype was found many times. The J gene is TRBJ2-2, the V gene TRBV9; 8 nucleotides line up with TRBD2. CDR1 is SGDLS and CDR2 is YYNGEE in the germline V gene. The CDR3 sequence is 17 residues long. J lost 2 bases, V lost 0 bases, and 6 bases had no gene match. Here the CDR3 reads CASSVAPREGNTGELFF. DNA for the CDR3: TGTGCCAGCAGCGTAGCTCCTCGGGAGGGTAACACCGGGGAGCTGTTTTTT.

This clonotype has at least ten counts. The V gene is TRBV6-5, the J gene TRBJ1-3; TRBD1 aligns across 7 bases. This CDR3 is 15 amino acids long. CDR1 and CDR2 from the germline V gene are MNHEY and SVGAGI. After removal of 4 bases from V and 0 bases from J, the junction contained 3 bases not matched to a gene. CDR3 amino acids: CASSSDRASGNTIYF. The CDR3 DNA sequence: TGTGCCAGCAGTTCCGACAGGGCCTCTGGAAACACCATATATTTT.

This clonotype turned up a few times. The chain has TRBV18 and TRBJ2-7; D perhaps matches TRBD2 (5 bases). Germline V gene data show CDR1 as KGHSH and CDR2 as LQKENI. Trimming took 4 bases from V and 6 from J, leaving 25 bases between them. The CDR3 sequence is 17 residues long. This chain's CDR3 is CASSLHQPGSEEPEQYF. CDR3 coding DNA: TGTGCCAGCTCACTACATCAACCGGGATCCGAGGAACCCGAGCAGTACTTC.